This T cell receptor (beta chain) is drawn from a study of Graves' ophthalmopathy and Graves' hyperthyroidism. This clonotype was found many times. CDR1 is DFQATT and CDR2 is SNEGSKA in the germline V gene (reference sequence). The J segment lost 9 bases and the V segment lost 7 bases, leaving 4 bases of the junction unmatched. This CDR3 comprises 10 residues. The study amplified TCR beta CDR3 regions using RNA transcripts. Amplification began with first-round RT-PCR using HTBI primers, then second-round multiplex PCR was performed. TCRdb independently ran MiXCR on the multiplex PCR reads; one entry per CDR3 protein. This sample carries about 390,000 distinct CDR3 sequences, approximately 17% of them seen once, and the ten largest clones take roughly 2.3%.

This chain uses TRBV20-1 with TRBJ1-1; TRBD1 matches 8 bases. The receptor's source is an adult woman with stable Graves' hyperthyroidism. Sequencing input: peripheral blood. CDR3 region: CSGGQGQAFF. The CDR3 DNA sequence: TGCAGTGGAGGACAGGGACAAGCTTTCTTT.